This T cell receptor beta chain is from a study of regulatory T cells in long-lasting Graves disease. CDR3 regions were amplified by Arm-PCR using iRepertoire HTBI primers to build TCR beta libraries. MiXCR, applied by TCRdb to the multiplex PCR reads, yields one record per CDR3 protein. Of under 800,000 distinct CDR3 sequences detected, approximately 15% appear once; the ten largest clones hold about 20%. General study points: Persistent Graves' patients showed reduced TCR diversity versus newly diagnosed patients. Sample size was small, which may have lowered accuracy.

Time point defined: newly diagnosed GD, antithyroid drugs for less than 3 months. PBMC RNA served as the TCR library source. An endocrinology unit in Xi'an, China, supplied the patients. This clonotype was seen ten or more times. Its antigen remains unidentified. This same sample was also part of a study on T cells in Graves' hyperthyroidism and ophthalmopathy.

Sequenced material: peripheral blood mononuclear cells (PBMCs), taken at new diagnosis, from a patient treated with antithyroid drugs. The TCR originated in a woman aged 25 to 45 with Graves disease.

The CDR3 nucleotides are TGTGCCAGCAGCCAGCCGGTGAACACTGAAGCTTTCTTT. It specifies CASSQPVNTEAFF. The rearrangement links TRBV7-9 to TRBJ1-1; D not resolved. Germline CDR1 and CDR2: SEHNR and FQNEAQ (reference sequence). Trimming removed 5 bases from V and 0 bases from J, with 7 bases in between. The CDR3 has 13 residues.